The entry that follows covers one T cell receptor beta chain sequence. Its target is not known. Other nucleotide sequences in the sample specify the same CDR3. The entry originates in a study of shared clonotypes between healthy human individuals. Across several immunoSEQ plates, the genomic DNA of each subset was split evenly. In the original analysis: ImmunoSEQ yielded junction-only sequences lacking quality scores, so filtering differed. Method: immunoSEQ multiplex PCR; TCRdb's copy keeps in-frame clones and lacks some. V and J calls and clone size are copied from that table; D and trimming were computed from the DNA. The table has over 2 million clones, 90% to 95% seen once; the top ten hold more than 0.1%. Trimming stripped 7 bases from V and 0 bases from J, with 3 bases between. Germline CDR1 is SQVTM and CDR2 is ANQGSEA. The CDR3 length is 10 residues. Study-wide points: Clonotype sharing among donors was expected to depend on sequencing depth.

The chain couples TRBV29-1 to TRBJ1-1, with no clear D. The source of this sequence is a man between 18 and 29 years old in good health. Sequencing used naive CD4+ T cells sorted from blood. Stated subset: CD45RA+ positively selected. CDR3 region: CSALNTEAFF. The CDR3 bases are TGCAGCGCCCTGAACACTGAAGCTTTCTTT. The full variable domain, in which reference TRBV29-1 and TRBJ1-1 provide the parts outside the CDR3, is SAVISQKPSRDICQRGTSLTIQCQVDSQVTMMFWYRQQPGQSLTLIATANQGSEATYESGFVIDKFPISRPNLTFSTLTVSNMSPEDSSIYLCSALNTEAFFGQGTRLTVV.